What follows are 24 T cell receptor beta chains derived from one specimen sequenced in a study of T cells after posttransplantation cyclophosphamide. Busulfan-fludarabine conditioning, marrow transplant, and cyclophosphamide on days +3 and +4 were administered. Measured with immunoSEQ multiplex PCR; TCRdb has only the in-frame clones, and not every one. This sample yields 20,000 or so clones, of which about nine tenths are seen a single time; roughly 12% belongs to the top ten. Sequenced here: PBMCs, sampled after allogeneic stem cell transplant with posttransplant cyclophosphamide. The receptors derive from a female patient in her 30s who received an allogeneic stem cell transplant from an unrelated donor, was CMV-positive, and had no GVHD. Some T cells could come from the graft donor.

The chain employs TRBV19 and TRBJ1-1; tentative D call: TRBD1 (5 bases). The CDR3 extends over 14 amino acids. V was clipped by 9 bases and J by 0 bases, with 14 bases between them. Germline values: CDR1 LNHDA, CDR2 SQIVND (reference sequence). CDR3 sequence: CASHAQELNTEAFF. CDR3 bases: TGTGCCAGCCACGCACAGGAGCTGAACACTGAAGCTTTCTTT.

The chain has TRBV7-9 and TRBJ2-7; no clear D. The CDR3 runs 12 residues. CDR1 is SEHNR and CDR2 is FQNEAQ in the germline V gene (reference sequence). Trimming removed 1 base at V and 7 bases at J, with 8 bases between. CDR3 DNA: TGTGCCAGCAGCTTAGGGCGAGGTGAGCAGTACTTC. It codes for CASSLGRGEQYF. Using reference TRBV7-9 and TRBJ2-7 for the parts outside the CDR3, the full variable domain is DTGVSQNPRHKITKRGQNVTFRCDPISEHNRLYWYRQTLGQGPEFLTYFQNEAQLEKSRLLSDRFSAERPKGSFSTLEIQRTEQGDSAMYLCASSLGRGEQYFGPGTRLTVT.

The gene calls are TRBV7-2 and TRBJ1-1; D is ambiguous. The ends were cut back, 5 bases at V and 0 bases at J, with 7 bases in the middle. Germline V gives CDR1 SGHTA, CDR2 FQGNSA. This CDR3 is built from 13 residues. The CDR3 sequence: CASSERMNTEAFF. The CDR3 DNA sequence: TGTGCCAGCAGCGAGCGGATGAACACTGAAGCTTTCTTT.

The chain is built from TRBV6-5 and TRBJ1-1; a possible D gene is TRBD1 (6 bases). Germline V gene sequence: CDR1 MNHEY, CDR2 SVGAGI. V was pared by 8 bases and J by 1 base, with 14 bases between. The CDR3 sequence is 14 residues long. CDR3 bases: TGTGCCAGCCTAACAGGGCTTCGGAACACTGAAGCTTTCTTT. The encoded protein is CASLTGLRNTEAFF.

The chain links TRBV18 to TRBJ2-7; D is unclear. Germline lookup yields CDR1 KGHSH and CDR2 LQKENI. The germline V and J ends were trimmed by 1 base and 0 bases, with 10 bases remaining between them. This CDR3 is 15 amino acids long. The CDR3 region is CASSPQQFSSYEQYF. The DNA for the CDR3 is TGTGCCAGCTCACCACAACAGTTCAGCTCCTACGAGCAGTACTTC.

V usage is TRBV28 and J usage is TRBJ1-2, with D perhaps matching TRBD1 (6 bases). The CDR3 runs 13 residues. V was cut by 6 bases and J by 0 bases, with 8 bases left in between. Germline V gene sequence: CDR1 MDHEN, CDR2 SYDVKM. This CDR3 is CASSRDTNYGYTF. The DNA of the CDR3 is TGTGCCAGCAGCCGGGACACTAACTATGGCTACACCTTC.

The chain carries TRBV6-5 and TRBJ2-5; D gene unclear. The J call is doubtful: the DNA matches TRBJ2-7 better. The CDR3 is made up of 13 amino acids. Per the germline V gene, CDR1 is MNHEY and CDR2 is SVGAGI. CDR3 in amino acids: CASLSRVNYEQYF. DNA for the CDR3: TGTGCCAGCTTATCCAGAGTCAACTACGAGCAGTACTTC.

This clone showed up just a few times. The CDR3 here is CASRRDTNEKLFF. In nucleotides, the CDR3 is TGTGCCAGCAGAAGGGACACCAATGAAAAACTGTTTTTT. V and J are TRBV2 and TRBJ1-4; D is perhaps TRBD1 (6 bases). The CDR3 is 13 amino acids. V lost 6 bases, J lost 5 bases, and 10 bases lay in between. Germline CDR1 is SNHLY and CDR2 is FYNNEI.

This clone occurred once. Germline and junction disagree at one end, which may indicate a read error. The chain links TRBV11-3 to TRBJ1-2; D remains unclear. Looked up from germline, CDR1 is SGHNT and CDR2 is YENEEA. The CDR3 sequence is 12 residues long. For the CDR3, the DNA is TGTGCCAGCAGCGAGAGATTGTCAGGCCCCTCGTTC. Encoded protein: CASSERLSGPSF.

This clone is a singleton in its sample. The V and J genes are TRBV6-6 and TRBJ2-7; perhaps TRBD1 as D (6 bases). CDR1 is MNHNY and CDR2 is SVGAGI in the germline V gene (reference sequence). The CDR3 is made up of 13 amino acids. V lost 7 bases, J lost 2 bases, and 12 bases lay in between. The CDR3: CASTGVGAYEQYF. Here the CDR3 DNA reads TGTGCCAGCACAGGGGTAGGCGCCTACGAGCAGTACTTC.

This clone was picked up a small number of times. One end of the junction is discordant with germline, which a read error may explain. The chain recombines TRBV9 with TRBJ1-1; no firm D call. The CDR3 extends over 14 amino acids. Germline V gives CDR1 SGDLS, CDR2 YYNGEE. The CDR3 spells CASSPRSEGTEAFF. DNA for the CDR3: TGCGCCAGCAGCCCCCGCTCCGAGGGCACTGAAGCTTTCTTT.

The V and J genes are TRBV5-1 and TRBJ1-2; weak D call: TRBD1 (5 bases). The CDR3 has 13 residues. The germline V gene has CDR1 SGHRS and CDR2 YFSETQ. V was trimmed by 4 bases and J by 2 bases, leaving 9 bases between them. In DNA form, the CDR3 reads TGCGCCAGCAGCCTGGGACTGAACTATGGCTACACCTTC. Translating it yields CASSLGLNYGYTF.

This clone appeared once. The chain uses TRBV6-5 and TRBJ1-6, with TRBD1 as a possible D gene (5 bases). The CDR3 contains 15 residues. Germline-derived CDR1 and CDR2 are MNHEY and SVGAGI. V was trimmed by 2 bases and J by 13 bases, leaving 18 bases between them. This CDR3 reads CASSYAGGALVPLHF. CDR3 nucleotides: TGTGCCAGCAGTTACGCCGGTGGGGCCCTAGTGCCCCTCCACTTT.

This rearrangement joins TRBV7-2 to TRBJ2-3; D is possibly TRBD1 (6 bases). Between the trimmed V and J ends, which lost 1 base and 1 base, there was a span of 12 bases. The germline V gene encodes CDR1 SGHTA and CDR2 FQGNSA. This CDR3 spans 16 amino acids. CDR3 amino acids: CASSLVGAGGTDTQYF. The CDR3 nucleotides read TGTGCCAGCAGCTTAGTGGGGGCAGGGGGCACAGATACGCAGTATTTT.

The V and J genes are TRBV19 and TRBJ2-3; TRBD1 agrees at 9 bases. There are 16 residues in the CDR3. V gave up 7 bases and J gave up 5 bases; unmatched junction bases: 13. Germline V gene lookup returns CDR1 LNHDA and CDR2 SQIVND (reference sequence). The CDR3, as DNA: TGTGCCAGTACCCCCGGGGGACAGGGAGGCGAAGATACGCAGTATTTT. The encoded protein is CASTPGGQGGEDTQYF.

V is TRBV6-1 and J is TRBJ2-7, with TRBD1 as a possible D gene (6 bases). The V end was cut by 2 bases, the J end by 2 bases, with 10 bases between. Per germline, CDR1 MNHNS and CDR2 SASEGT. The CDR3 is made up of 14 amino acids. The CDR3 protein is CASSEYSGAYEQYF. DNA of the CDR3: TGTGCCAGCAGTGAATATTCAGGGGCCTACGAGCAGTACTTC.

The rearrangement uses TRBV15 and TRBJ1-5; D perhaps matches TRBD1 (5 bases). Germline V gene lookup returns CDR1 LNHNV and CDR2 YYDKDF (reference sequence). The CDR3 contains 13 residues. The V and J ends lost 0 bases and 7 bases respectively, with 7 bases between them. The CDR3 region is CATSRDQGQPQHF. As DNA, the CDR3 is TGTGCCACCAGCAGAGACCAGGGCCAGCCCCAGCATTTT.

This chain connects TRBV7-6 to TRBJ2-5; tentative D call: TRBD1 (5 bases). The CDR3 covers 13 residues. Trimming left V 1 base short and J 3 bases short, with 6 bases between. The germline V gene encodes CDR1 SGHVS and CDR2 FNYEAQ. The CDR3 region is CASSLDRKETQYF. The DNA of the CDR3 is TGTGCCAGCAGCTTAGACAGGAAAGAGACCCAGTACTTC. Looking up the rest from reference TRBV7-6 and TRBJ2-5 gives the full variable domain: GAGVSQSPRYKVTKRGQDVALRCDPISGHVSLYWYRQALGQGPEFLTYFNYEAQQDKSGLPNDRFSAERPEGSISTLTIQRTEQRDSAMYRCASSLDRKETQYFGPGTRLLVL.

V usage is TRBV11-2 and J usage is TRBJ2-2, with 8 nucleotides matching TRBD2. This CDR3 comprises 17 residues. The junction had 7 bases not matched to a gene; V was cut back by 4 bases and J by 0 bases. From germline, CDR1 is SGHAT and CDR2 FQNNGV. The CDR3 DNA reads as TGTGCCAGCAGCTCCCCTCTAGCGGGCCCGAACACCGGGGAGCTGTTTTTT. Amino acid sequence: CASSSPLAGPNTGELFF.

The rearrangement links TRBV18 to TRBJ2-7, with TRBD1 as a possible D gene (5 bases). Per germline, CDR1 KGHSH and CDR2 LQKENI. The CDR3 length is 13 residues. V lost 1 base and J lost 1, with 5 bases in between. Here the CDR3 reads CASSPRQSYEQYF. In DNA, the CDR3 is TGTGCCAGCTCACCACGACAGTCCTACGAGCAGTACTTC.

This sequence joins TRBV2 and TRBJ2-1, with D tentatively TRBD2 (7 bases). Germline V CDR1 and CDR2: SNHLY, FYNNEI. V gave up 2 bases and J gave up 10 bases, with 18 bases separating them. The length of the CDR3 is 15 residues. The CDR3 DNA sequence: TGTGCCAGCAGTGAACAGACAGTGGGGGGGGGCGAGCAGTTCTTC. Amino acid sequence: CASSEQTVGGGEQFF.

J is TRBJ1-5 and V is TRBV28, with TRBD1 matching over 11 bases. CDR1 MDHEN and CDR2 SYDVKM come from the germline V gene. The CDR3 runs 18 residues. V shed 2 bases and J 0 bases; nucleotides not matched to a gene: 6. The CDR3 DNA reads as TGTGCCAGCAGTTTAACGCGGACAGGGGGCTATAGCAATCAGCCCCAGCATTTT. Amino acid sequence: CASSLTRTGGYSNQPQHF.

J is TRBJ2-6 and V is TRBV5-1, with D hard to call. The V gene lost 2 bases and the J gene lost 0 bases, with 3 bases spanning the gap. The CDR3 totals 14 residues. Germline V gene sequence: CDR1 SGHRS, CDR2 YFSETQ. The CDR3 protein is CASSFSSGANVLTF. The CDR3 bases are TGCGCCAGCAGCTTTAGCTCTGGGGCCAACGTCCTGACTTTC.

J is TRBJ2-3 and V is TRBV11-2, with D perhaps TRBD2 (6 bases). This CDR3 has 14 amino acids. V was trimmed by 3 bases and J by 0 bases, leaving 7 bases between them. In germline, CDR1 is SGHAT, CDR2 FQNNGV. CDR3: CASSLSGSTDTQYF. In DNA form, the CDR3 reads TGTGCCAGCAGCTTGAGCGGGAGCACAGATACGCAGTATTTT. Full variable domain (outside the CDR3, taken from reference TRBV11-2 and TRBJ2-3): EAGVAQSPRYKIIEKRQSVAFWCNPISGHATLYWYQQILGQGPKLLIQFQNNGVVDDSQLPKDRFSAERLKGVDSTLKIQPAKLEDSAVYLCASSLSGSTDTQYFGPGTRLTVL.